These 5 T cell receptor beta chains were sequenced from one sample in a study of T-cell memory formation after mild COVID-19. TCRdb re-analysed the 5' RACE reads in MiXCR, keeping a single row per CDR3 protein. The sample yields about 390,000 distinct CDR3 sequences, around 21% seen once. Sample: PBMCs or a T cell subset sorted from them (not recorded which). These receptors came from an adult woman who had mild COVID-19 (a few samples of this study predate the infection). Cell type and time point are not known.

The V gene is TRBV4-1, the J gene TRBJ2-7, with no clear D. The CDR3 length is 15 residues. Trimming shortened V by 3 bases and J by 2 bases, and 14 bases separated the two germline ends. Germline CDR1 is MGHRA and CDR2 is YSYEKL. The DNA for the CDR3 is TGCGCCAGCAGCCATGAGGTGTCCCCCACCTACGAGCAGTACTTC. It encodes CASSHEVSPTYEQYF.

This clonotype has just a few counts. The chain recombines TRBV9 with TRBJ1-3; no reliable D call. Germline CDR1 reads SGDLS; CDR2 reads YYNGEE. This CDR3 comprises 16 residues. Trimming shortened V by 0 bases and J by 0 bases, and 10 bases separated the two germline ends. The chain's CDR3 is CASSVVAEPSGNTIYF. DNA of the CDR3: TGTGCCAGCAGCGTAGTGGCAGAACCCTCTGGAAACACCATATATTTT.

The chain links TRBV12-3 or TRBV12-4 to TRBJ2-3; TRBD1 matches 8 bases. The CDR3 runs 16 residues. Germline trimming cut 3 bases from V and 1 base from J; bases unmatched to any gene: 6. The CDR3 DNA follows: TGTGCCAGCAGTTTCGTACAGGGGGTGGGCACAGATACGCAGTATTTT. Its protein is CASSFVQGVGTDTQYF.

This clonotype was detected only a few times. The chain employs TRBV7-9 and TRBJ2-7; D may be TRBD2 (5 bases). V was clipped by 5 bases and J by 3 bases, with 5 bases between them. CDR3 size: 11 residues. CDR1 is SEHNR and CDR2 is FQNEAQ in the germline V gene (reference sequence). The CDR3: CASSRDYEQYF. The CDR3 DNA follows: TGTGCCAGCAGCCGGGACTACGAGCAGTACTTC.

This clonotype has ten or more counts. The chain is built from TRBV6-1 and TRBJ2-7; no clear D gene. CDR3 length: 12 residues. V lost 0 bases and J lost 8, with 8 bases in between. The germline CDR1 and CDR2 sequences are MNHNS and SASEGT. CDR3 coding DNA: TGTGCCAGCAGTGAAGCTCCTACGCAGCAGTACTTC. Protein product: CASSEAPTQQYF.